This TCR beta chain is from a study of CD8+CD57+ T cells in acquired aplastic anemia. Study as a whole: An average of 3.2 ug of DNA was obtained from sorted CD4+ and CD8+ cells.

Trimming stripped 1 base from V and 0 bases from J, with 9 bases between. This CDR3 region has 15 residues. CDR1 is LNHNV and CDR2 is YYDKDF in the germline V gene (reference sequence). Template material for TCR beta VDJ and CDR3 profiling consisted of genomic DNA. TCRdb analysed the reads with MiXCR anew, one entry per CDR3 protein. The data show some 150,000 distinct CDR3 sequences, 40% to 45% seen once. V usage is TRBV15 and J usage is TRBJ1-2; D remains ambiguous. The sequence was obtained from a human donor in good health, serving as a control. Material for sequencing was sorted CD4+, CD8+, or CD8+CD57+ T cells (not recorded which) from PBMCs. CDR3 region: CATSRVGQANYGYTF. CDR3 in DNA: TGTGCCACCAGCAGAGTTGGCCAGGCTAACTATGGCTACACCTTC.